Listed here are 2 T cell receptor beta chains from one sample, sequenced in a study of response to subunit inactivated influenza vaccine. MiXCR was run by TCRdb on the RT-PCR reads, yielding one entry per CDR3 protein. This sample yields more than 550,000 distinct CDR3 sequences, of which 12% are seen a single time; roughly a tenth belongs to the top ten. The sample was PBMCs from blood, taken on the day of vaccination. These receptors all stem from a man aged 45-65 years who received an inactivated influenza vaccine.

V and J are TRBV27 and TRBJ2-3; 8 nucleotides line up with TRBD2. Trimming removed 3 bases from V and 6 bases from J; junction bases left unmatched: 11. The CDR3 is 16 amino acids. The germline V gene encodes CDR1 MNHEY and CDR2 SMNVEV (reference sequence). The CDR3 loop is CASSLSTSGLGDTQYF. CDR3 nucleotide sequence: TGTGCCAGCAGTTTGAGTACTAGCGGTTTGGGGGATACGCAGTATTTT.

J is TRBJ2-1 and V is TRBV20-1; 9 bases agree with TRBD1. Looked up from germline, CDR1 is DFQATT and CDR2 is SNEGSKA (reference sequence). This CDR3 has 16 residues. Unmatched junction bases numbered 7, after V lost 0 bases and J lost 4 bases. In DNA form, the CDR3 reads TGCAGTGCTAGAGATCTTACAGGGGGCGAGTACAATGAGCAGTTCTTC. It yields the protein CSARDLTGGEYNEQFF.